Each of the 11 T cell receptor beta chains below was sequenced from the same sample in a study of T-cell reconstitution after alpha-beta-depleted transplantation in children (dated by TCRdb to between 2015 and 2016). The treatment or condition label of this sample denotes: allogeneic hematopoietic cell transplantation with graft depleted of TCRalphabeta T cells and CD19 B cells. The library was generated by PCR. TCRdb lists the instrument as Illumina HiSeq 2500. TCR library preparation used molecular barcoding, with unique molecular identifiers applied to normalize quantification of the TCRbeta repertoire. TCRdb reran the public reads through fastp at Q25 and MiXCR, keeping productive beta chains. CDR3 protein duplicates are merged, each entry listing the most common genes and DNA. Counted in this sample were 600,000 or so distinct CDR3 sequences; more than 20% of them appeared once. The ten largest clones add up to 13% to 15% of the sample.

This specimen consisted of PBMCs, mostly from graft donor cells, obtained 360 days after TCRalphabeta/CD19-depleted stem cell transplant. The source is a boy under two years old who had a stem cell transplant for acute myeloid leukemia, so the T cells may come from the graft donor.

The CDR3 loop reads CSALGLAGKETQYF. CDR3 DNA: TGCAGTGCTCTGGGACTAGCGGGGAAAGAGACCCAGTACTTC. The chain links TRBV20-1 to TRBJ2-5, with 13 nucleotides matching TRBD2. In germline, CDR1 is DFQATT, CDR2 SNEGSKA (reference sequence). After removal of 5 bases from V and 3 bases from J, the junction contained 3 bases not matched to a gene. This CDR3 spans 14 amino acids.

A few counts support this clonotype. This chain joins TRBV7-2 and TRBJ2-7; D assignment may be TRBD1 or TRBD2 (5 bases each). The V end lost 0 bases, the J end lost 0 bases, and 9 bases lay between the germline ends. Germline-derived CDR1 and CDR2 are SGHTA and FQGNSA. The CDR3 has 15 amino acids. CDR3 in DNA: TGTGCCAGCAGCTTAGCGGGGGTTCCCTCCTACGAGCAGTACTTC. Its translation: CASSLAGVPSYEQYF.

In its sample, this clonotype was seen a few times. This chain uses TRBV29-1 with TRBJ2-1; 7 bases agree with TRBD2. V dropped 6 bases and J dropped 0; count of bases not matched to a gene: 5. The CDR3 has 14 amino acids. Germline values: CDR1 SQVTM, CDR2 ANQGSEA. The CDR3 sequence is CSVPSGVSYNEQFF. For the CDR3, the DNA is TGCAGCGTCCCTAGCGGAGTCTCCTACAATGAGCAGTTCTTC.

The chain combines TRBV20-1 with TRBJ2-1; 10 nucleotides agree with TRBD2. Per germline, CDR1 DFQATT and CDR2 SNEGSKA (reference sequence). CDR3 size: 16 residues. The ends lost 3 bases at V and 5 bases at J; junction bases unmatched: 10. CDR3 sequence (DNA): TGCAGTGCTAGGTATAGCGGGGGGTACAGAGACAATGAGCAGTTCTTC. This sequence encodes CSARYSGGYRDNEQFF.

This clonotype has just a few counts. This rearrangement joins TRBV20-1 to TRBJ2-2; TRBD1 matches 8 bases. The CDR3 consists of 17 residues. Germline loops: CDR1 DFQATT, CDR2 SNEGSKA (reference sequence). Trimming took 0 bases from V and 1 from J; bases not matched to a gene: 7. The CDR3 DNA reads as TGCAGTGCTAGAGATCTCCGGACAGGGAAGAACACCGGGGAGCTGTTTTTT. It codes for CSARDLRTGKNTGELFF.

This clonotype has only a few counts. V is TRBV7-2 and J is TRBJ2-3, with D possibly TRBD1 on 5 matching bases. The CDR3 runs to 16 residues. Germline CDR1 reads SGHTA; CDR2 reads FQGNSA. The V end was cut by 1 base, the J end by 0 bases, with 11 bases between. The CDR3 coding sequence is TGTGCCAGCAGCTTAGGGGCAGGGTCCAGCACAGATACGCAGTATTTT. Translating gives CASSLGAGSSTDTQYF.

This clonotype has ten or more counts. The rearrangement uses TRBV12-3 or TRBV12-4 and TRBJ1-5; D gene unclear. The CDR3 is 13 amino acids. Deletions cut 8 bases from V and 5 bases from J, with 13 bases between. The CDR3 protein is CASQLHPDQPQHF. The CDR3 region has the DNA TGTGCCAGCCAATTGCACCCAGATCAGCCCCAGCATTTT.

The rearrangement links TRBV30 to TRBJ2-2, with TRBD1 identical over 10 bases. Germline V CDR1 and CDR2: GTSNPN, SVGIG (reference sequence). The CDR3 is made up of 19 amino acids. J lost 7 bases, V lost 2 bases, and 19 bases had no gene match. The CDR3 coding sequence is TGTGCCTGGAGTTCTGACTCTCCCCCCAGACAGGGGGCTAACGGGGAGCTGTTTTTT. Its translation is CAWSSDSPPRQGANGELFF.

In this sample, this clonotype turned up many times. The V gene is TRBV12-3 or TRBV12-4, the J gene TRBJ2-7, with D unclear. Trimming pared 3 bases from V and 1 base from J, leaving 13 bases between. This CDR3 has 15 amino acids. The CDR3 sequence: CASSFSVRTSYEQYV. The CDR3 DNA is TGTGCCAGCAGTTTTTCGGTCCGCACGTCCTACGAGCAGTACGTC.

This clonotype was counted a few times. V gene TRBV6-2 or TRBV6-3 combines with J gene TRBJ1-2; 10 positions match TRBD1. CDR3 length equals 14 residues. The trim removed 7 bases at V and 2 bases at J, leaving 4 bases unmatched. Germline CDR1 is MNHEY and CDR2 is SVGEGT. The CDR3 DNA reads TGTGCCAGCAACCCGGGACAGGGGAACTATGGCTACACCTTC. This encodes CASNPGQGNYGYTF.

This clonotype was counted a few times. The chain recombines TRBV9 with TRBJ2-3; D ambiguous. The V gene's germline CDR1 is SGDLS and CDR2 YYNGEE. The CDR3 is made up of 13 amino acids. The V end lost 4 bases, the J end lost 4 bases, and 10 bases lay between the germline ends. The CDR3 bases are TGTGCCAGCAGCTCGATAGTGGCAGATACGCAGTATTTT. This codes for CASSSIVADTQYF.